The TCR beta chain described here comes from a study of blood T cell repertoires in COVID-19. Study information: Acute-phase and convalescent COVID-19 samples originated in the United States, Italy and Spain. PBMCs, B-cell-depleted T cells, or T cells provided the cDNA or gDNA that made up the material.

In the source study's methods: It was from reference gene primer amplification that nucleated cell counts were estimated. Libraries were prepared by immunoSEQ multiplex PCR; TCRdb keeps only in-frame clonotypes and omits some of them. That table supplies the V and J calls and clone size; D and trimming were determined from the DNA. The top ten hold approximately 12% of the sample, which has about 210,000 clones, roughly four fifths seen once. CDR1 is SEHNR and CDR2 is FQNEAQ in the germline V gene (reference sequence). The trim removed 6 bases at V and 4 bases at J, leaving 7 bases unmatched. The CDR3 sequence is 14 residues long.

This clonotype was sampled from a woman aged 35 to 49 with acute or convalescent COVID-19. V gene TRBV7-9 combines with J gene TRBJ1-1, with TRBD1 identical over 8 bases. The sample comprised peripheral blood. The CDR3 DNA is TGTGCCAGCAGACCCGGACAGGGTGTCACTGAAGCTTTCTTT. Translating gives CASRPGQGVTEAFF. Supplemented by reference TRBV7-9 and TRBJ1-1, the full variable domain reads DTGVSQNPRHKITKRGQNVTFRCDPISEHNRLYWYRQTLGQGPEFLTYFQNEAQLEKSRLLSDRFSAERPKGSFSTLEIQRTEQGDSAMYLCASRPGQGVTEAFFGQGTRLTVV.